The present T cell receptor (beta chain) was sequenced within a study of T cells in Graves' hyperthyroidism and ophthalmopathy. TCR beta CDR3 region amplification was performed from RNA transcripts. HTBI primers were employed in a first-round RT-PCR of the TCR CDR3. TCRdb recomputed calls from the multiplex PCR reads with MiXCR, one row per CDR3 protein. Found here are approximately 690,000 distinct CDR3 sequences, under 25% of them singletons; the top ten hold 34%. Study results and limitations: Most clonotypes that expanded in the thyroid above 0.001 also showed up in blood.

This clonotype turned up a few times. Antigen: not known. This CDR3 is 15 amino acids long. Germline CDR1 and CDR2: DFQATT and SNEGSKA (reference sequence). V shed 0 bases and J 4 bases; nucleotides not matched to a gene: 8. Subjects with ophthalmopathy showed a Clinical Activity Score no lower than 3, a NOSPECS grade no lower than 4, and a duration shorter than 3 months. The sample consisted of blood. The source of this sequence is a man aged 25 to 40 with Graves' ophthalmopathy. The gene calls are TRBV20-1 and TRBJ2-5, with TRBD2 matching over 7 bases. The CDR3 protein is CSARDRGEVRETQYF. CDR3 bases: TGCAGTGCTAGAGATCGGGGGGAGGTTCGAGAGACCCAGTACTTC.